This T cell receptor beta chain was captured by sequencing in a study of CD8+CD57+ T cells in acquired aplastic anemia. Study context: Sorted CD4+ and CD8+ cells yielded around 3 ug of DNA on average.

Overall study results and limits: Levels of CD8+ Simpson's diversity were not significantly distinct in patients versus controls.

Genomic DNA served as template for TCR beta VDJ and CDR3 profiling. TCRdb itself ran the reads through MiXCR, one entry per CDR3 protein. The sample holds about 190,000 distinct CDR3 sequences, more than 45% seen once. Only patients with CD8+CD57+ cell expansion on flow cytometry were chosen for sequencing. Patients, without exception, had severe acquired aplastic anemia. At the time of blood sampling, patients had not yet received any therapy. This clonotype occurred many times. Its antigen is currently unknown. Germline CDR1 reads ENHRY; CDR2 reads SYGVKD. V lost 2 bases to trimming and J lost 3 bases; unmatched junction nucleotides: 3. The CDR3 covers 14 residues.

The chain recombines TRBV10-3 with TRBJ1-2; TRBD1 matches 7 bases. The specimen was sorted CD4+, CD8+, or CD8+CD57+ T cells (not recorded which) from PBMCs. The receptor was isolated from a human donor with aplastic anemia. The CDR3 is CAISEARGDYGYTF. The CDR3 DNA follows: TGTGCCATCAGTGAGGCCAGGGGGGACTATGGCTACACCTTC.